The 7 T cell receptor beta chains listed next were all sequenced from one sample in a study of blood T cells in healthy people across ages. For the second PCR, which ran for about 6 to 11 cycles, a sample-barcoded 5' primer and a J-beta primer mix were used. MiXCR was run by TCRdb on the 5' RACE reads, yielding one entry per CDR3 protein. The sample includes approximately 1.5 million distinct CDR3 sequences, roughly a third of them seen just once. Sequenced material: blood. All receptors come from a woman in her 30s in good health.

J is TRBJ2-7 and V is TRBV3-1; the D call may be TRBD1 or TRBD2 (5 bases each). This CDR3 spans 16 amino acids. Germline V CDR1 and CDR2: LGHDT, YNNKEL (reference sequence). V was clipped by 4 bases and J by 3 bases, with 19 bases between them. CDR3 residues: CASSPGPGKGYYEQYF. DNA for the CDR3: TGTGCCAGCAGCCCGGGACCGGGCAAGGGTTACTACGAGCAGTACTTC.

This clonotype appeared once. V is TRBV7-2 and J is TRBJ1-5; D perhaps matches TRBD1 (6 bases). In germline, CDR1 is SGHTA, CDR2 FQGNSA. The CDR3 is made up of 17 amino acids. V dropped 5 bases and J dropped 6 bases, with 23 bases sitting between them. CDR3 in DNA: TGTGCCAGCAGCCCCCGCCGGGGTGGCAGGGGAAGTCAGCCCCAGCATTTT. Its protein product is CASSPRRGGRGSQPQHF. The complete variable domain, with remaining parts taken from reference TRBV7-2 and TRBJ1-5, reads GAGVSQSPSNKVTEKGKDVELRCDPISGHTALYWYRQSLGQGLEFLIYFQGNSAPDKSGLPSDRFSAERTGGSVSTLTIQRTQQEDSAVYLCASSPRRGGRGSQPQHFGDGTRLSIL.

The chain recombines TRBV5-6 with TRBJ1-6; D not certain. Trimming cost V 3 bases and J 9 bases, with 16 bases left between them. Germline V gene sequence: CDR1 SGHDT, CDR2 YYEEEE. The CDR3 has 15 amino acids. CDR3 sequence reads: CASSSHWEGTSPLHF. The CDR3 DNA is TGTGCCAGCAGCTCCCACTGGGAGGGCACTTCACCCCTCCACTTT.

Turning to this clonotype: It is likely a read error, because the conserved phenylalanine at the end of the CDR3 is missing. The CDR3 DNA sequence: TGTGCCAGCAGTGATCGGGGGATTTACAATGAGCAGTTCGTC. It encodes CASSDRGIYNEQFV. This sequence joins TRBV6-1 and TRBJ2-1, with D possibly matching TRBD2 (6 bases). The CDR3 length is 14 residues. Between the trimmed V and J ends, which lost 3 bases and 4 bases, there was a span of 10 bases. Germline lookup yields CDR1 MNHNS and CDR2 SASEGT.

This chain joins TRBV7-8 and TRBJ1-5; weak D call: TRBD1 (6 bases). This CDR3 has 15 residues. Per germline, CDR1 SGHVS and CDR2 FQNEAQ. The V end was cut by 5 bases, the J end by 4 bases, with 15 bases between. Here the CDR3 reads CASSIDGGGNQPQHF. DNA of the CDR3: TGTGCCAGCAGCATAGATGGAGGGGGGAATCAGCCCCAGCATTTT.

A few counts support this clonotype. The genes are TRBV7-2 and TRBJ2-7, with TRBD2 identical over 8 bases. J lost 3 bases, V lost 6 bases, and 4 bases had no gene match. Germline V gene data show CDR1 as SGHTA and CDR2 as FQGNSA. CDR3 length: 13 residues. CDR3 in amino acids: CASRRAGGYEQYF. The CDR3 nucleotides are TGTGCCAGCAGGCGGGCGGGGGGCTACGAGCAGTACTTC.

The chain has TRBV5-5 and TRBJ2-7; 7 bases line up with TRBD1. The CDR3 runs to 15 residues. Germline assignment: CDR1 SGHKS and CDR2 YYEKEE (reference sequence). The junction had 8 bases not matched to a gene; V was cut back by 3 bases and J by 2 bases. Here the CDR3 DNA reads TGTGCCAGCAGCTCCCCTACGGGACAGCCCTACGAGCAGTACTTC. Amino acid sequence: CASSSPTGQPYEQYF.